Below are 29 T cell receptor beta chains sequenced from a single sample in a study of CD8 T cells in ankylosing spondylitis. Using its own MiXCR run on the 5' RACE reads, TCRdb lists one record per CDR3 protein. Counted here are 250,000 or so distinct CDR3 sequences, roughly a quarter occurring once; the ten biggest clones make up around 0.58%. Specimen: blood, either unsorted or a sorted T cell fraction (not recorded which). The receptors originated from a male donor with ankylosing spondylitis or in good health (not recorded which).

This clonotype has a count of ten or more. The rearrangement links TRBV29-1 to TRBJ2-1; maybe TRBD1 (6 bases). V was trimmed by 7 bases and J by 5 bases, leaving 15 bases between them. CDR1 is SQVTM, CDR2 ANQGSEA, per germline. The CDR3 sequence is 13 residues long. The CDR3 loop is CSGGTGFHNEQFF. CDR3 nucleotide sequence: TGCAGCGGTGGAACAGGGTTTCACAATGAGCAGTTCTTC.

This clonotype was seen ten or more times. V gene TRBV5-6 combines with J gene TRBJ2-4; a weak D match, TRBD1 (5 bases). The CDR3 is made up of 16 amino acids. Germline V gene sequence: CDR1 SGHDT, CDR2 YYEEEE. V lost 1 base to trimming and J lost 9 bases, with 20 bases between them. The CDR3 DNA follows: TGTGCCAGCAGCTTGTCGGGTAGCAGGGAAAAGGGCATTCAGTACTTC. Amino acids: CASSLSGSREKGIQYF.

This clonotype showed up many times. The V call is TRBV28, the J call TRBJ1-4, with D maybe TRBD1 (5 bases). V was pared by 7 bases and J by 2 bases, with 8 bases between. Germline V CDR1 and CDR2: MDHEN, SYDVKM. CDR3 size: 13 residues. The CDR3 here is CASNDSTNEKLFF. The DNA for the CDR3 is TGTGCCAGCAATGACAGCACTAATGAAAAACTGTTTTTT.

The sample holds many counts of this clonotype. The V and J genes are TRBV15 and TRBJ2-1; 13 bases fit TRBD2. With V trimmed by 0 bases and J by 8 bases, 7 bases remained unmatched. The CDR3 runs 17 residues. Germline V CDR1 and CDR2: LNHNV, YYDKDF (reference sequence). CDR3 loop: CATSRDRLAGGLHEQFF. Here the CDR3 DNA reads TGTGCCACCAGCAGAGATCGACTAGCGGGGGGTTTGCATGAGCAGTTCTTC.

The chain employs TRBV30 and TRBJ1-1; D is unresolved. Trimming removed 2 bases at V and 0 bases at J, with 10 bases between. Germline V CDR1 and CDR2: GTSNPN, SVGIG (reference sequence). This CDR3 spans 14 amino acids. The CDR3 DNA reads TGTGCCTGGAGTCTTGGACGGATGAACACTGAAGCTTTCTTT. Its translation: CAWSLGRMNTEAFF.

This clonotype appeared many times. The chain joins TRBV11-2 to TRBJ1-4; D may be TRBD1 (5 bases). The CDR3 sequence is 15 residues long. The V end lost 5 bases, the J end lost 5 bases, and 15 bases lay between the germline ends. Germline V lookup: CDR1 SGHAT, CDR2 FQNNGV. CDR3 amino acids: CASSPLAGLNEKLFF. The CDR3 DNA follows: TGTGCCAGCAGCCCCTTGGCAGGGCTGAATGAAAAACTGTTTTTT.

The count of this clonotype is one. This rearrangement joins TRBV11-1 to TRBJ2-3; TRBD2 agrees at 10 bases. The V gene end was trimmed by 5 bases and the J gene end by 3 bases; junction bases not matched to a gene: 2. Germline CDR1 reads SGHAT; CDR2 reads FQDESV (reference sequence). CDR3 length equals 14 residues. The CDR3 DNA sequence: TGTGCCAGCAGCGCTAGCGGGGGTACAGATACGCAGTATTTT. This translates into CASSASGGTDTQYF.

In this sample, this clonotype turned up a few times. The V call is TRBV5-1, the J call TRBJ2-3, with 11 bases identical to TRBD2. With 4 bases clipped from V and 10 bases from J, the junction kept 5 bases outside the gene matches. The CDR3 loop spans 13 amino acids. Germline CDR1 is SGHRS and CDR2 is YFSETQ. The CDR3 DNA sequence: TGCGCCAGCAGCCATAGCGGGGGGGCCGCGCAGTATTTT. Protein product: CASSHSGGAAQYF.

In this sample, this clonotype turned up a few times. The chain links TRBV20-1 to TRBJ1-2, with D possibly being TRBD1 (5 bases). The germline V gene has CDR1 DFQATT and CDR2 SNEGSKA (reference sequence). With 6 bases removed from V and 8 bases from J, the gap between germline ends came to 19 bases. This CDR3 is 13 amino acids long. This CDR3 reads CSASATKTGGYTF. The CDR3 bases are TGCAGTGCCAGCGCGACCAAAACAGGAGGCTACACCTTC.

A few counts support this clonotype. J is TRBJ2-7 and V is TRBV30, with no clear D. V shed 1 base and J shed 4 bases, with 11 bases lying between them. Germline assignment: CDR1 GTSNPN and CDR2 SVGIG (reference sequence). This CDR3 contains 13 residues. The CDR3: CAWSAPGGYEQYF. The CDR3 DNA reads as TGTGCCTGGAGTGCCCCAGGTGGGTACGAGCAGTACTTC.

This clonotype was detected a few times. The V and J genes are TRBV20-1 and TRBJ1-6; tentative D call: TRBD1 (5 bases). The CDR3 runs to 14 residues. V was cut by 8 bases and J by 10 bases, with 21 bases left in between. The V gene's germline CDR1 is DFQATT and CDR2 SNEGSKA (reference sequence). The CDR3 bases are TGCAGTTCGGCGGGGACCGACAGAGGGTCACCCCTCCACTTT. Its translation is CSSAGTDRGSPLHF.

This clonotype was recorded a few times. J is TRBJ2-1 and V is TRBV24-1; 7 positions agree with TRBD1. The CDR3 loop spans 13 amino acids. J lost 7 bases, V lost 3 bases, and 2 bases had no gene match. Germline V gene data show CDR1 as KGHDR and CDR2 as SFDVKD. Written as DNA, the CDR3 is TGTGCCACCAGTGATGCGACAGGGAATGAGCAGTTCTTC. Its translation: CATSDATGNEQFF.

V gene TRBV29-1 combines with J gene TRBJ1-4; no definite D call. CDR3 length equals 12 residues. The V end was cut by 7 bases, the J end by 0 bases, with 6 bases between. In germline, CDR1 is SQVTM, CDR2 ANQGSEA. The CDR3 nucleotides read TGCAGCGCTATTACAACTAATGAAAAACTGTTTTTT. Protein sequence: CSAITTNEKLFF.

This chain links TRBV28 with TRBJ2-3; maybe TRBD2 (6 bases). Germline V gene data show CDR1 as MDHEN and CDR2 as SYDVKM. V was cut by 2 bases and J by 4 bases, with 19 bases left in between. There are 17 residues in the CDR3. CDR3 DNA sequence: TGTGCCAGCAGTTTACCGATGGGGGGTAGGGTGGCAGATACGCAGTATTTT. Translating it yields CASSLPMGGRVADTQYF. The full variable domain, completed using reference TRBV28 and TRBJ2-3, is DVKVTQSSRYLVKRTGEKVFLECVQDMDHENMFWYRQDPGLGLRLIYFSYDVKMKEKGDIPEGYSVSREKKERFSLILESASTNQTSMYLCASSLPMGGRVADTQYFGPGTRLTVL.

This clonotype showed up just a few times. The gene calls are TRBV29-1 and TRBJ2-3; 8 nucleotides match TRBD1. J gave up 2 bases and V 7 bases, and 5 bases lay outside the gene matches. Per germline, CDR1 SQVTM and CDR2 ANQGSEA. The CDR3 has 13 amino acids. The CDR3 region is CSAETGVTDTQYF. As DNA, the CDR3 is TGCAGCGCAGAGACAGGGGTCACAGATACGCAGTATTTT.

The chain links TRBV10-3 to TRBJ2-5; no clear D. Germline values: CDR1 ENHRY, CDR2 SYGVKD. This CDR3 is 13 amino acids long. The V gene lost 10 bases and the J gene lost 5 bases, with 17 bases spanning the gap. The CDR3 reads CATTERPVETQYF. The CDR3 nucleotides read TGTGCCACCACCGAGAGGCCCGTGGAGACCCAGTACTTC.

This clonotype was observed many times. The chain links TRBV20-1 to TRBJ2-1; D gene unclear. The CDR3 loop spans 15 amino acids. V lost 4 bases and J 0 bases, leaving 13 bases between the germline ends. Per germline, CDR1 DFQATT and CDR2 SNEGSKA (reference sequence). CDR3 in DNA: TGCAGTGCTACCCACAAAGGTAACTCCTACAATGAGCAGTTCTTC. This codes for CSATHKGNSYNEQFF.

This clonotype has only a few counts. The chain carries TRBV5-1 and TRBJ2-5; the D is unclear. CDR1 SGHRS and CDR2 YFSETQ come from the germline V gene. This CDR3 is 14 amino acids long. With 3 bases removed from V and 2 bases from J, the gap between germline ends came to 11 bases. In nucleotides, the CDR3 is TGCGCCAGCAGCTCCCGGGCCCATCAAGAGACCCAGTACTTC. Residues: CASSSRAHQETQYF.

This clonotype has at least ten counts. V gene TRBV29-1 combines with J gene TRBJ1-1; no firm D call. The CDR3 is made up of 13 amino acids. Per the germline V gene, CDR1 is SQVTM and CDR2 is ANQGSEA. V was trimmed by 4 bases and J by 8 bases, leaving 17 bases between them. The chain's CDR3 is CSVVEGLGQEAFF. For the CDR3, the DNA is TGCAGCGTTGTCGAGGGTTTAGGGCAGGAAGCTTTCTTT.

This clonotype was recorded many times. This CDR3 is CASSLSGTSSTQYF. CDR3 in DNA: TGTGCCAGCAGCTTAAGTGGGACGTCCAGTACCCAGTACTTC. The V call is TRBV7-6, the J call TRBJ2-5; D may match TRBD1 or TRBD2 (5 bases each). V lost 2 bases and J lost 8, with 15 bases in between. Germline V gene data show CDR1 as SGHVS and CDR2 as FNYEAQ. The CDR3 is 14 amino acids. The whole variable domain, remainder taken from reference TRBV7-6 and TRBJ2-5, is GAGVSQSPRYKVTKRGQDVALRCDPISGHVSLYWYRQALGQGPEFLTYFNYEAQQDKSGLPNDRFSAERPEGSISTLTIQRTEQRDSAMYRCASSLSGTSSTQYFGPGTRLLVL.

This chain uses TRBV10-3 with TRBJ2-1; 10 bases line up with TRBD2. The germline CDR1 and CDR2 sequences are ENHRY and SYGVKD. J was trimmed by 4 bases and V by 6 bases; bases with no gene match: 3. This CDR3 region has 14 residues. CDR3 DNA sequence: TGTGCCATCAGGGCGGGACTAGCGTACAATGAGCAGTTCTTC. Encoded protein: CAIRAGLAYNEQFF.

In its sample, this clonotype was seen many times. The rearrangement joins TRBV29-1 to TRBJ2-3; D remains ambiguous. V lost 8 bases and J 7 bases, leaving 19 bases between the germline ends. Germline V lookup: CDR1 SQVTM, CDR2 ANQGSEA. The CDR3 has 13 amino acids. The CDR3 is CSPTWGPANTQYF. Here the CDR3 DNA reads TGCAGCCCGACCTGGGGTCCGGCAAATACGCAGTATTTT.

A few counts support this clonotype. V usage is TRBV6-1 and J usage is TRBJ2-7, with 12 bases identical to TRBD1. Trimming removed 5 bases from V and 5 bases from J; junction bases left unmatched: 10. Per the germline V gene, CDR1 is MNHNS and CDR2 is SASEGT. The CDR3 contains 16 residues. DNA of the CDR3: TGTGCCAGCAGTCCTACCCGGGACAGGGGGCATCACGAGCAGTACTTC. This gives the protein CASSPTRDRGHHEQYF.

The chain combines TRBV7-3 with TRBJ2-1; TRBD2 agrees at 13 bases. J was trimmed by 6 bases and V by 4 bases; bases with no gene match: 9. This CDR3 is built from 17 residues. In germline, CDR1 is SGHTA, CDR2 FQGTGA. The CDR3, as DNA: TGTGCCAGCAGCTCCCGGCGGACTAGCGGGGGTTTCAATGAGCAGTTCTTC. It yields the protein CASSSRRTSGGFNEQFF.

This chain uses TRBV13 with TRBJ2-3; D possibly corresponds to TRBD2 (6 bases). Germline CDR1 reads PRHDT; CDR2 reads FYEKMQ (reference sequence). Trimming took 5 bases from V and 0 from J, leaving 18 bases between them. The CDR3 is 17 residues long. For the CDR3, the DNA is TGTGCCAGCAGCCGACGGAGGGGCAGTAGTAGCACAGATACGCAGTATTTT. It translates to CASSRRRGSSSTDTQYF.

A few counts support this clonotype. The chain combines TRBV20-1 with TRBJ1-5; TRBD1 agrees at 7 bases. The germline gives CDR1 DFQATT, CDR2 SNEGSKA (reference sequence). Trimming took 6 bases from V and 5 from J; bases not matched to a gene: 16. The CDR3 totals 16 residues. CDR3 sequence reads: CSAGRQGNLKYQPQHF. Here the CDR3 DNA reads TGCAGTGCCGGGAGACAGGGTAATTTGAAGTATCAGCCCCAGCATTTT.

This clonotype was seen at least ten times. The chain links TRBV20-1 to TRBJ1-1, with D tentatively TRBD1 (6 bases). Trimming pared 1 base from V and 6 bases from J, leaving 15 bases between. This CDR3 is built from 14 residues. Germline values: CDR1 DFQATT, CDR2 SNEGSKA (reference sequence). CDR3 bases: TGCAGTGCTAGAGGGTGGGGGCGCGGCGCTGAAGCTTTCTTT. The encoded protein is CSARGWGRGAEAFF.

This clonotype was detected ten times or more. The chain links TRBV19 to TRBJ2-1, with D unresolved. This CDR3 contains 11 residues. Germline lookup yields CDR1 LNHDA and CDR2 SQIVND (reference sequence). Between the trimmed V and J ends, which lost 9 bases and 10 bases, there was a span of 13 bases. CDR3 bases: TGTGCCAGCCGGAGTCGTGGGGAGCAGTTCTTC. It translates to CASRSRGEQFF.

The rearrangement links TRBV28 to TRBJ2-6; no clear D. This CDR3 has 15 amino acids. Germline loops: CDR1 MDHEN, CDR2 SYDVKM. The V gene lost 5 bases and the J gene lost 4 bases, with 12 bases spanning the gap. The CDR3 here is CASSPSSAGANVLTF. In DNA form, the CDR3 reads TGTGCCAGCAGTCCCTCCAGCGCCGGGGCCAACGTCCTGACTTTC.